This T cell receptor beta chain came from a study of human T cells and chemical hapten exposure. The study's findings and limits: The study found expanded TCRs formed significantly more large CDR3 similarity clusters than controls. PT1 expanded TCR numbers tracked positively with patch test score.

The J segment lost 6 bases and the V segment lost 5 bases, leaving 14 bases of the junction unmatched. CDR1 is SQVTM and CDR2 is ANQGSEA in the germline V gene. This CDR3 spans 15 amino acids. Separate cDNA molecules received unique molecular identifiers, which the library attached to them. One entry per CDR3 protein results from TCRdb running MiXCR on the RACE reads. Among over 40,000 distinct CDR3 sequences, less than 3.5% were seen once, and the ten largest hold under 8.5%. This clonotype was counted a few times. The antigen is not known. Time point denoted: patch test 2, 6 weeks after DPC sensitization. Treatment described: therapeutic diphenylcyclopropenone sensitization with weekly scalp DPC. It was from unfractionated whole blood that total RNA was extracted.

The chain links TRBV29-1 to TRBJ1-1; TRBD1 matches 8 bases. Material: whole blood, obtained in connection with sensitization to the hapten diphenylcyclopropenone (DPC). The TCR sequence derives from a man between 35 and 55 years old with alopecia areata. Some clones in this sample may be carry-over from other donors' samples. CDR3 DNA sequence: TGCAGCGTTTGCCAGGGGGCGCCGGGGGGGTCTGAAGCTTTCTTT. Translating gives CSVCQGAPGGSEAFF.